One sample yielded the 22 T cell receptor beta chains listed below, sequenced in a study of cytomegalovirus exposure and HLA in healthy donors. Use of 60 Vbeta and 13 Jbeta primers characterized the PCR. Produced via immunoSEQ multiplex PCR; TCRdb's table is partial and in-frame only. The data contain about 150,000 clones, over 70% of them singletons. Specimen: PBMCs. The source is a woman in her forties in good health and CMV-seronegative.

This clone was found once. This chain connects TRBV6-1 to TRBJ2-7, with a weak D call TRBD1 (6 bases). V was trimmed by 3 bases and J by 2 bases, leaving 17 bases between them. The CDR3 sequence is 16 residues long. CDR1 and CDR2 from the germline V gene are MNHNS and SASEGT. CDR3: CASSDFKGTRPYEQYF. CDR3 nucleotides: TGTGCCAGCAGTGATTTTAAGGGGACACGACCCTACGAGCAGTACTTC.

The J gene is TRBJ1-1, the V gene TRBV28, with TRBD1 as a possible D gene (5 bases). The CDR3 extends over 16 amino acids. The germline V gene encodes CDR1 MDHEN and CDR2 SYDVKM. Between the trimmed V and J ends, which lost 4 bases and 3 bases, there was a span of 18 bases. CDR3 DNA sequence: TGTGCCAGCAGTTCCGGTGGACACTTCTCCGACACTGAAGCTTTCTTT. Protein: CASSSGGHFSDTEAFF.

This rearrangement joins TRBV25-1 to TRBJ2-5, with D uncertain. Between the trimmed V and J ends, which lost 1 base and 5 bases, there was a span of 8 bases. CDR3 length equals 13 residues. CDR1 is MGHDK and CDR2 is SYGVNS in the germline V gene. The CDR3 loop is CASSEWVGETQYF. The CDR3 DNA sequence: TGTGCCAGCAGTGAATGGGTCGGGGAGACCCAGTACTTC.

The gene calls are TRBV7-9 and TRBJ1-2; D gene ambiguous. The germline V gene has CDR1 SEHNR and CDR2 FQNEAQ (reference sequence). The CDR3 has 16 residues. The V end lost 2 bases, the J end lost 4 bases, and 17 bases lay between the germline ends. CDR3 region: CASSLTGRPQSYGYTF. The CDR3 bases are TGTGCCAGCAGCTTAACCGGGAGACCACAATCCTATGGCTACACCTTC.

CDR3 DNA sequence: TGTGCCAGCAGTTATTGGGGTACAGGGAACGAGCAGTACTTC. Its protein is CASSYWGTGNEQYF. V is TRBV6-5 and J is TRBJ2-7; the D gene is possibly TRBD1 (6 bases). Germline assignment: CDR1 MNHEY and CDR2 SVGAGI. This CDR3 region has 14 residues. Trimming removed 3 bases from V and 5 bases from J, with 14 bases in between.

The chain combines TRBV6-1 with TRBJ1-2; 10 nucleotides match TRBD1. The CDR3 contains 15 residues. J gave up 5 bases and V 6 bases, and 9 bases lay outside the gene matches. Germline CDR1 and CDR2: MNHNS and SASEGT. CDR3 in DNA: TGTGCCAGCAGCCCGGGACAGGGGATGGTGTATGGCTACACCTTC. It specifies CASSPGQGMVYGYTF.

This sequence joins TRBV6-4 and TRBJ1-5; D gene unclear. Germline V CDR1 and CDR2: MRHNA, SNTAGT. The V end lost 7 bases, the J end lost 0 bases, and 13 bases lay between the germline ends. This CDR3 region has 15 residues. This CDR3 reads CASITDNYSNQPQHF. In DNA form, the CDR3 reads TGTGCCAGCATAACCGACAATTATAGCAATCAGCCCCAGCATTTT.

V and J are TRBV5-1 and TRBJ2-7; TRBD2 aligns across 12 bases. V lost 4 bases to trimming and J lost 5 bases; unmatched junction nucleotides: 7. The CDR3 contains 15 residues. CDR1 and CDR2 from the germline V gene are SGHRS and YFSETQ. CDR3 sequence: CASSVTSGSPNEQYF. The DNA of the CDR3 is TGCGCCAGCAGCGTGACTAGCGGGAGCCCCAACGAGCAGTACTTC.

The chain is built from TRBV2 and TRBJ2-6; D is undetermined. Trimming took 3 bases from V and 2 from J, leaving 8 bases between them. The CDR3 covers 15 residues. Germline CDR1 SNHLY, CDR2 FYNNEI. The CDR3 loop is CASSDLVPGANVLTF. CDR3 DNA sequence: TGTGCCAGCAGTGATTTAGTTCCTGGGGCCAACGTCCTGACTTTC.

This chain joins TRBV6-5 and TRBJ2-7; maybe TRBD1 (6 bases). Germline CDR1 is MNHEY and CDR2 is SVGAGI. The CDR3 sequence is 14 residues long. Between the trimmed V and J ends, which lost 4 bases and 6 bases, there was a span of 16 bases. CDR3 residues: CASSSATGLGEQYF. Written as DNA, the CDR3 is TGTGCCAGCAGTTCCGCGACAGGTCTAGGCGAGCAGTACTTC.

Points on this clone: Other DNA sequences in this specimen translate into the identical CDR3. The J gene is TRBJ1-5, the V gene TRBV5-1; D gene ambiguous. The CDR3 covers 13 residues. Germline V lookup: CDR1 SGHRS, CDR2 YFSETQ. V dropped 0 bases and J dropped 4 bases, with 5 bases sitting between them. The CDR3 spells CASSLAGNQPQHF. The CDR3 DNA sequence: TGCGCCAGCAGCTTGGCCGGGAATCAGCCCCAGCATTTT.

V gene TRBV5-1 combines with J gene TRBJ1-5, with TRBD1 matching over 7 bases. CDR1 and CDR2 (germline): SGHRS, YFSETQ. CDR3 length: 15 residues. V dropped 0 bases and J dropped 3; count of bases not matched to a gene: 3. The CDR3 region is CASSLGDSPNQPQHF. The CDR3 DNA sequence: TGCGCCAGCAGCTTGGGGGACAGTCCCAATCAGCCCCAGCATTTT.

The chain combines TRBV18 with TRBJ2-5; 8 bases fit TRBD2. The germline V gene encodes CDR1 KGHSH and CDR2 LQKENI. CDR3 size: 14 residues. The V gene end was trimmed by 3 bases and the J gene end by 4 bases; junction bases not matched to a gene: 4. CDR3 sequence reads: CASSPSRGGETQYF. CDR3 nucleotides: TGTGCCAGCTCACCCTCCCGGGGGGGAGAGACCCAGTACTTC.

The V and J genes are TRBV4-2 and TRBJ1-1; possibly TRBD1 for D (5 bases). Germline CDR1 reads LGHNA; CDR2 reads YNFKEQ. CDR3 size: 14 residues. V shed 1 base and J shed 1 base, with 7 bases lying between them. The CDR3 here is CASSQGQRNTEAFF. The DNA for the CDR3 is TGTGCCAGCAGCCAAGGACAGAGGAACACTGAAGCTTTCTTT.

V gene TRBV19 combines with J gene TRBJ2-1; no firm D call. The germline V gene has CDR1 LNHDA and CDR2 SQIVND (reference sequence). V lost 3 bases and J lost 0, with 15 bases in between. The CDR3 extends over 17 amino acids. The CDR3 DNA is TGTGCCAGTAGTATCTACTACCCCGCCTCCTCCTACAATGAGCAGTTCTTC. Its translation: CASSIYYPASSYNEQFF.

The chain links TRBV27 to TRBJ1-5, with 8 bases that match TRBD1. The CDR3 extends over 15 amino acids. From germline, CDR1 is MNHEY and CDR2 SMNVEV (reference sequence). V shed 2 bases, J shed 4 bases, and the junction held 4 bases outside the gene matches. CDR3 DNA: TGTGCCAGCAGTTTAGTGCAGGGGGCGAATCAGCCCCAGCATTTT. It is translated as CASSLVQGANQPQHF.

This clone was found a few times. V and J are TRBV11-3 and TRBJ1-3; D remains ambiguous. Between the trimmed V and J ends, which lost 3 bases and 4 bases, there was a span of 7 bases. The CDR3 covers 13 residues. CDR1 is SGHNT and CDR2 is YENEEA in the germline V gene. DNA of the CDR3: TGTGCCAGCAGCTTCGGTTCCGGAAACACCATATATTTT. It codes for CASSFGSGNTIYF.

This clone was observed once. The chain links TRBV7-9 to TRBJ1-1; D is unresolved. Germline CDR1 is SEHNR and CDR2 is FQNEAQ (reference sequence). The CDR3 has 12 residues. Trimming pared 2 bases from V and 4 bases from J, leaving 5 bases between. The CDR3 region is CASSLSVTEAFF. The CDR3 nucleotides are TGTGCCAGCAGCTTATCAGTCACTGAAGCTTTCTTT.

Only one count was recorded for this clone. DNA for the CDR3: TGTGCCAGCAGCTTATTTAACAGGGGAAACTATGGCTACACCTTC. It specifies CASSLFNRGNYGYTF. The gene calls are TRBV7-9 and TRBJ1-2; 7 bases map to TRBD1. This CDR3 is built from 15 residues. Trimming removed 2 bases from V and 2 bases from J; junction bases left unmatched: 5. Germline-derived CDR1 and CDR2 are SEHNR and FQNEAQ (reference sequence).

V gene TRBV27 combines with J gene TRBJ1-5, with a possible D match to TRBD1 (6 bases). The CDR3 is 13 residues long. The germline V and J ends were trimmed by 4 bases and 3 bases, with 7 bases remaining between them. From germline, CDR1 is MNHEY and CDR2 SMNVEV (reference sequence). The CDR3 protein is CASSYRANQPQHF. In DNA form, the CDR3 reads TGTGCCAGCAGTTACAGGGCCAATCAGCCCCAGCATTTT.

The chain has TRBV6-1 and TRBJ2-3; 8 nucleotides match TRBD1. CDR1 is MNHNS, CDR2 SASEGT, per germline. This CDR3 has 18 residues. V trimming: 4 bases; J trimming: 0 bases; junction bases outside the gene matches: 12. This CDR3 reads CASSGGIGQGLSTDTQYF. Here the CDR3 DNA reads TGTGCCAGCAGTGGGGGAATCGGACAGGGACTCAGCACAGATACGCAGTATTTT.

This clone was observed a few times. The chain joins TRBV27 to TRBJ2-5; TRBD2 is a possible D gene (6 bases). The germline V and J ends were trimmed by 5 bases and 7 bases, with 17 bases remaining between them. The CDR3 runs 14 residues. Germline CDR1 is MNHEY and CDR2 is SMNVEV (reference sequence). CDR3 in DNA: TGTGCCAGCAGTATTAGCGGTGTTGGGGGGACCCAGTACTTC. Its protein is CASSISGVGGTQYF.